This T cell receptor (beta chain) comes out of a study of blood T cell repertoires in COVID-19. Study context: Whether acute or convalescent, the COVID-19 samples came from the United States, Italy and Spain.

Repertoires were generated with immunoSEQ multiplex PCR, while TCRdb's copy carries only in-frame clones and drops some. The sample shows some 80,000 clones, around 84% of them seen only once. Germline CDR1 LNHDA, CDR2 SQIVND (reference sequence). This CDR3 comprises 15 residues. Trimming stripped 3 bases from V and 9 bases from J, with 18 bases between. This receptor was taken from a man aged 55 to 70 with COVID-19, enrolled during active disease. This chain uses TRBV19 with TRBJ1-3; D remains ambiguous. Sample: peripheral blood. CDR3 bases: TGTGCCAGTAGTATCCTCATCGGAGCCGTCCCCACCATATATTTT. Residues: CASSILIGAVPTIYF. Using reference TRBV19 and TRBJ1-3 for the parts outside the CDR3, the full variable domain is DGGITQSPKYLFRKEGQNVTLSCEQNLNHDAMYWYRQDPGQGLRLIYYSQIVNDFQKGDIAEGYSVSREKKESFPLTVTSAQKNPTAFYLCASSILIGAVPTIYFGEGSWLTVV.